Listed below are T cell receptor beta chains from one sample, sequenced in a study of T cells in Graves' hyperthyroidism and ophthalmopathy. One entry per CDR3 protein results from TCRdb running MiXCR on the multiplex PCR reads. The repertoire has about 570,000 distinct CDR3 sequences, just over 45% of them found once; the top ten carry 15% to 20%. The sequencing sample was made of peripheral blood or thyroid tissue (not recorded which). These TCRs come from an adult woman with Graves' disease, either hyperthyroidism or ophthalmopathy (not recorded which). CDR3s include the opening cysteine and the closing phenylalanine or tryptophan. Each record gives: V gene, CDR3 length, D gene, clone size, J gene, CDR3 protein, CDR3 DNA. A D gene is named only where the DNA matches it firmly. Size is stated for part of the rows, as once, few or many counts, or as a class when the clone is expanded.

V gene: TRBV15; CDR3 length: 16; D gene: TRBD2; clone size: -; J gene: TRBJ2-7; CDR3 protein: CATSRKLGLAGGEQYF; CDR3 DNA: TGTGCCACCAGCAGAAAGCTGGGACTAGCGGGAGGCGAGCAGTACTTC
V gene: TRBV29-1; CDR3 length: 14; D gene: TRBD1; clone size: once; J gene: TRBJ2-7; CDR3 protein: CSGGTGGNSYEQYF; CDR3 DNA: TGCAGCGGCGGAACAGGGGGTAACTCCTACGAGCAGTACTTC
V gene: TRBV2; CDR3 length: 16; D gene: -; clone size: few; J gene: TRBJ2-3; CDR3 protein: CASSASGASSTDTQYF; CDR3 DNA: TGTGCCAGCAGTGCGTCTGGGGCCAGTAGCACAGATACGCAGTATTTT
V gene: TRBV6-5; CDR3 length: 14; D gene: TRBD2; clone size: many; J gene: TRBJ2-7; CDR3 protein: CASSPSGYTYEQYF; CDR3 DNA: TGTGCCAGCAGTCCTAGCGGATACACCTACGAGCAGTACTTC
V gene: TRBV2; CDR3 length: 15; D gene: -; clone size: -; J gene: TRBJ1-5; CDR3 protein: CATRVGTNSNQPQHF; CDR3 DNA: TGTGCCACGAGGGTAGGGACTAATAGCAATCAGCCCCAGCATTTT
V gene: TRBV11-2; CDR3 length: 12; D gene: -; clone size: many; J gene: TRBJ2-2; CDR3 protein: CASSHIPGELFF; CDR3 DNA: TGTGCCAGCAGCCACATTCCCGGGGAGCTGTTTTTT
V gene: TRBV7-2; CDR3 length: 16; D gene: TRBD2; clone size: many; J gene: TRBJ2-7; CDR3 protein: CASSHGTSGSSYEQYF; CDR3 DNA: TGTGCCAGCAGCCACGGGACTAGCGGGAGCTCCTACGAGCAGTACTTC
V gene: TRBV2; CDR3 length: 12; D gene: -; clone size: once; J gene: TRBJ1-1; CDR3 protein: CASVAMNTEAFF; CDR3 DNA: TGTGCCAGCGTAGCGATGAACACTGAAGCTTTCTTT
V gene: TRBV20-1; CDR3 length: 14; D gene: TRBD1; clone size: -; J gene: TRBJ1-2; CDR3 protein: CSAREGTGGYGYTF; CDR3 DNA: TGCAGTGCTAGAGAGGGGACAGGGGGTTATGGCTACACCTTC
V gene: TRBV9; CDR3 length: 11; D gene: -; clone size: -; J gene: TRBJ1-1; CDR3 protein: CASSGQFEAFF; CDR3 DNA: TGTGCCAGCAGTGGACAGTTTGAAGCTTTCTTT
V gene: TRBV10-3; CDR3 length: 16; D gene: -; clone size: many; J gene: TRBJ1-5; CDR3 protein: CAISEFQGKSNQPQHF; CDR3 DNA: TGTGCCATCAGTGAGTTTCAGGGTAAAAGCAATCAGCCCCAGCATTTT
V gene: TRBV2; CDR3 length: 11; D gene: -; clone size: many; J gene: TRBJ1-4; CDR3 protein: CASSETGDLFF; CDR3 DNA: TGTGCCAGCAGTGAAACCGGAGACCTGTTTTTT
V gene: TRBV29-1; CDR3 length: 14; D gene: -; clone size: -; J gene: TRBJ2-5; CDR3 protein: CSVEGGAEGETQYF; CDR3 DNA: TGCAGCGTTGAGGGGGGTGCGGAGGGAGAGACCCAGTACTTC
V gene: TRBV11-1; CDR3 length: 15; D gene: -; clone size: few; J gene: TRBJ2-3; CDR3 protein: CASSFRWRSTDTQYF; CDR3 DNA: TGTGCCAGCAGCTTTAGGTGGAGGAGCACAGATACGCAGTATTTT
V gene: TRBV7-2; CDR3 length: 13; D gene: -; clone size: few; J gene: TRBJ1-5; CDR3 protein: CASTPGANQPQHF; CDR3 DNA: TGTGCCAGCACCCCGGGTGCGAATCAGCCCCAGCATTTT
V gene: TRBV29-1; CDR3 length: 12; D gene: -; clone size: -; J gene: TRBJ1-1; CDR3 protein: CSVSPPPNRAFF; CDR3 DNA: TGCAGCGTCTCCCCCCCTCCGAATAGAGCTTTCTTT
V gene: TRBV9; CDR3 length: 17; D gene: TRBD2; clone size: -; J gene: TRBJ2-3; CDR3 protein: CASSVTSGTTSTDTQYF; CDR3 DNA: TGTGCCAGCAGCGTGACTAGCGGGACCACTAGCACAGATACGCAGTATTTT
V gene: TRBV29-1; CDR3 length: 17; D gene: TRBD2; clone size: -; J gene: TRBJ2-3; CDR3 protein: CSVDAASGDPSTDTQYF; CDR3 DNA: TGCAGCGTTGACGCCGCTAGCGGGGATCCTAGCACAGATACGCAGTATTTT